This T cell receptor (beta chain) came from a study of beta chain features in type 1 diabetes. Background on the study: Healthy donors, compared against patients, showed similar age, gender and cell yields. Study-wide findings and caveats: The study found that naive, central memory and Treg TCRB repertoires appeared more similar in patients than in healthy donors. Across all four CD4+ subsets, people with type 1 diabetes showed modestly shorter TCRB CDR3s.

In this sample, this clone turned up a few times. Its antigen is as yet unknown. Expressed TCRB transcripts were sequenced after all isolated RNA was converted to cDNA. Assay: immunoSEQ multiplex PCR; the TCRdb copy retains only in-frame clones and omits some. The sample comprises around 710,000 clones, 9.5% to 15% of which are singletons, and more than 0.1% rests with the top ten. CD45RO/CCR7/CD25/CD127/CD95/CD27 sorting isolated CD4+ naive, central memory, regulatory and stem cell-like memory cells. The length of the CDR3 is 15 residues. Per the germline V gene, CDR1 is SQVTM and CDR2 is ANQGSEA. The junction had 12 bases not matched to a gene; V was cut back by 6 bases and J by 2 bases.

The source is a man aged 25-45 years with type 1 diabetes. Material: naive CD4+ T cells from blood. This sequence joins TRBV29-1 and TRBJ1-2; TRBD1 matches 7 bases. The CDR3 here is CSVSQGGQFNYGYTF. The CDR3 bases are TGCAGCGTCTCCCAGGGGGGACAGTTCAACTATGGCTACACCTTC.